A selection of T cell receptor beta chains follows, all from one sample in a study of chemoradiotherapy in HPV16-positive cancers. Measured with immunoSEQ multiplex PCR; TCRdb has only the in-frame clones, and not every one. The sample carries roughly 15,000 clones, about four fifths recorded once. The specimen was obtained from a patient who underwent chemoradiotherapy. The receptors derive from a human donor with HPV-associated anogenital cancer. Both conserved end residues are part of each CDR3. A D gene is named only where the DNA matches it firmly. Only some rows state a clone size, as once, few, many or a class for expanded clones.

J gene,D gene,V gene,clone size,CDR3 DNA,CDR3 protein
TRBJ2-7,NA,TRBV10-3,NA,TGTGCCATCAGTGATTCTTTCCTCTCCTACGAGCAGTACTTC,CAISDSFLSYEQYF
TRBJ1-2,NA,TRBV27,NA,TGTGCCAGCAGTTTATCCGTACCCGTTAGGGGCTACACCTTC,CASSLSVPVRGYTF
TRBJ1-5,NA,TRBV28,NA,TGTGCCAGCACCCTGACAGGAAGAGAGGGCCTGGGTCAGCCCCAGCATTTT,CASTLTGREGLGQPQHF
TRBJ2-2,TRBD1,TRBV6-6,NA,TGTGCCAGCAGTTCTCGACAGGGTACGAGAACCGGGGAGCTGTTTTTT,CASSSRQGTRTGELFF
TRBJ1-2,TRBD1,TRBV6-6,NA,TGTGCCAGCAGGCAGGGGGGGGCCTATGGCTACACCTTC,CASRQGGAYGYTF
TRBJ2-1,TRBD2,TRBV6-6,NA,TGTGCCAGCAGCAACCGACTAGCGGGGGGCGACAATGAGCAGTTCTTC,CASSNRLAGGDNEQFF
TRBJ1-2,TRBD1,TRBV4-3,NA,TGCGCCAGCAGCCGGGACAGGGAAGGTGGCTACACCTTC,CASSRDREGGYTF
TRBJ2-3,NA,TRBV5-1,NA,TGCGCCAGCAGCTTGGGCAGGTCAAGCACAGATACGCAGTATTTT,CASSLGRSSTDTQYF
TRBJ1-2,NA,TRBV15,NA,TGTGCCACCAGCAGAGATCGCCCGTCGGAGGGTTGGTATGGCTACACCTTC,CATSRDRPSEGWYGYTF
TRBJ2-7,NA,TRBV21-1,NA,TGTGCCAGCAGGGGGGCCATAGGGGCATACGAGCAGTACTTC,CASRGAIGAYEQYF
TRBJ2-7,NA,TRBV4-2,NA,TGTGCCAGCAGCCAACAGACGGGGTCCTACGAGCAGTACTTC,CASSQQTGSYEQYF
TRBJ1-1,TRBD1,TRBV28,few,TGTGCCAGCATACAGGGGGCGACTGAAGCTTTCTTT,CASIQGATEAFF
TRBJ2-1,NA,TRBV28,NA,TGTGCCAGCAGCCAACCAGTTGGTGAGCAGTTCTTC,CASSQPVGEQFF
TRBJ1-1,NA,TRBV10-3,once,TGTGCCATCAGTGAGCCGGGTGGGAACACTGAAGCTTTCTTT,CAISEPGGNTEAFF
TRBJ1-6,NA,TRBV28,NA,TGTGCCAGCAGTTTAAGCGGGCTAACCCTCCACTTT,CASSLSGLTLHF
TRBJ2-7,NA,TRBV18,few,TGTGCCAGCTCACCAGAACAGGGATTAGGGTACGAGCAGTACTTC,CASSPEQGLGYEQYF
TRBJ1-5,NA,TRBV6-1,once,TGTGCCAGCAGTGAAAGTAGTAGGGGTAATCAGCCCCAGCATTTT,CASSESSRGNQPQHF
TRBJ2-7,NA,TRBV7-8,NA,TGTGCCAGCAGCTTAGTTGGGGACTACGAGCAGTACTTC,CASSLVGDYEQYF
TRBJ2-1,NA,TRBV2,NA,TGTGCCAGCAGTCTAGATCCCCGGAGGATGGATGAGCAGTTCTTC,CASSLDPRRMDEQFF
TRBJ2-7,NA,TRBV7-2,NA,TGTGCCAGCAGCCCCAACGGCTACGAGCAGTACTTC,CASSPNGYEQYF
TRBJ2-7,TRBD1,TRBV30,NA,TGTGCCTGGAATCGCCCAAGGGGACAGGGAACCTACGAGCAGTACTTC,CAWNRPRGQGTYEQYF
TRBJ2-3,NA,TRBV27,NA,TGTGCCAGCAGTTCAGAAAATGGACCCCTCAGGACAGATACGCAGTATTTT,CASSSENGPLRTDTQYF
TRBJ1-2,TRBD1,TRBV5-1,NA,TGCGCCAGCAGCTTACGGGACAGGGGCTATGGCTACACCTTC,CASSLRDRGYGYTF
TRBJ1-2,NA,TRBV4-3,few,TGCGCCAGCAGCCAAGAGGTGCAGGGAATCTATGGCTACACCTTC,CASSQEVQGIYGYTF
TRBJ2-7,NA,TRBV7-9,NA,TGTGCCAGCAGCCTACATAGCCGAGAGCAGTACTTC,CASSLHSREQYF
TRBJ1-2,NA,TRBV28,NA,TGTGCCAGCATCCCGGGGGGGACGACGGGTGGCTACACCTTC,CASIPGGTTGGYTF
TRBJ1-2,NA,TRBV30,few,TGTGCCTGGAGTGTACTTCTCCTCTATGGCTACACCTTC,CAWSVLLLYGYTF
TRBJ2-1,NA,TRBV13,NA,TGTGCCAGCAGCTTACAGGGGCCTCCGCTTGGCAATGAGCAGTTCTTC,CASSLQGPPLGNEQFF
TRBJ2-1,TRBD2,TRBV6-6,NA,TGTGCCAGCAGCCCCCGGACTAGCGGGATCTACAATGAGCAGTTCTTC,CASSPRTSGIYNEQFF
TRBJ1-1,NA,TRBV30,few,TGTGCCTGGAGTAAGTCCCCTGAAGCTTTCTTT,CAWSKSPEAFF
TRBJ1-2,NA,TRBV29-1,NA,TGCAGCGTTGATCGGAGGTACTATGGCTACACCTTC,CSVDRRYYGYTF
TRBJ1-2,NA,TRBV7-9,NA,TGTGCCAGCAGCTCAAAGGGGCGGGATGGCTACACCTTC,CASSSKGRDGYTF
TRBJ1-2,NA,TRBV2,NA,TGTGCCAGCAGTGAAGGGGGGCAGGGCTATGGCTACACCTTC,CASSEGGQGYGYTF
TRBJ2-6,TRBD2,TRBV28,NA,TGTGCCAGCACACCAGCGGGGGGCTTTGGGGCCAACGTCCTGACTTTC,CASTPAGGFGANVLTF
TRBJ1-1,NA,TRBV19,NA,TGTGCCAGTAGTTCCCCGGGATCGGGGAAGGCTTTCTTT,CASSSPGSGKAFF
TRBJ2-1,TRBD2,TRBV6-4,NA,TGTGCCAGCAGTGACTCGAGCGGGGGGAATAATGAGCAGTTCTTC,CASSDSSGGNNEQFF
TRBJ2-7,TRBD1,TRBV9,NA,TGTGCCAGCAGCGCAGGGGGCTCCCGGTCCTACGAGCAGTACTTC,CASSAGGSRSYEQYF
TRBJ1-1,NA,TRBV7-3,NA,TGTGCCAGCAGCTCCCCCGGGAGGACTGAAGCTTTCTTT,CASSSPGRTEAFF
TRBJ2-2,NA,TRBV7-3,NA,TGTGCCAGCAGCTTAAATTCGGTCGGGGAGCTGTTTTTT,CASSLNSVGELFF
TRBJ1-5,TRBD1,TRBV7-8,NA,TGTGCCAGCAGCACCGACAGGGGGAGTAGGAGCAATCAGCCCCAGCATTTT,CASSTDRGSRSNQPQHF
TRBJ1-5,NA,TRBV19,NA,TGTGCCAGTACCCATGACAGGAATCAGCCCCAGCATTTT,CASTHDRNQPQHF
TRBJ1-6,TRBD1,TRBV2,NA,TGTGCCAGCAGGGACAGGGGGGAATTTTCACCCCTCCACTTT,CASRDRGEFSPLHF